The rows below give T cell receptor beta chains drawn from one sample of a study of CD8 T cells in ankylosing spondylitis. TCRdb reprocessed the 5' RACE reads via MiXCR and lists one record per CDR3 protein. The data show a few hundred thousand distinct CDR3 sequences, 17% seen once. The sample consisted of blood, either unsorted or a sorted T cell fraction (not recorded which). The receptors derive from a male donor with ankylosing spondylitis. The CDR3 runs from the conserved cysteine through the conserved F or W. D genes are given only for firm matches. Clone size appears in some rows only: once, few, many, or a class for an expanded clone.

j_call v_call clone_size d_call cdr3_aa cdr3_nt
TRBJ2-7 TRBV4-1 few TRBD1 CASSQGGQGYEQYF TGCGCCAGCAGCCAAGGGGGACAGGGCTACGAGCAGTACTTC
TRBJ2-3 TRBV20-1 few - CSALRPGDTQYF TGCAGTGCTCTGCGGCCTGGGGATACGCAGTATTTT
TRBJ2-1 TRBV7-9 many - CASSLGLREEQFF TGTGCCAGCAGCTTAGGCCTGCGGGAAGAGCAGTTCTTC
TRBJ1-3 TRBV4-1 few - CASSQGAFYSGNTIYF TGCGCCAGCAGCCAAGGGGCTTTCTACTCTGGAAACACCATATATTTT
TRBJ2-5 TRBV24-1 - TRBD1 CATSDSGTGAGAQYF TGTGCCACCAGTGACAGCGGGACAGGGGCGGGGGCCCAGTACTTC
TRBJ1-1 TRBV7-2 - TRBD1 CASRSSQGALIEAFF TGTGCCAGCAGGTCCTCACAGGGGGCCCTTATTGAAGCTTTCTTT
TRBJ1-2 TRBV28 - - CASRGEGIANYGYTF TGTGCCAGCAGAGGGGAAGGCATAGCTAACTATGGCTACACCTTC
TRBJ2-1 TRBV12-3/TRBV12-4 many TRBD2 CASSPQTSGSSYNEQFF TGTGCCAGCAGCCCTCAGACTAGCGGGAGCTCCTACAATGAGCAGTTCTTC
TRBJ1-1 TRBV3-1 - - CVSSQSPVVSRGTEAFF TGTGTCAGCAGCCAATCCCCGGTGGTCTCTCGAGGGACTGAAGCTTTCTTT
TRBJ2-1 TRBV7-3 - TRBD1 CASSPGQSRSNEQFF TGTGCCAGCAGCCCGGGACAGTCTCGATCCAATGAGCAGTTCTTC
TRBJ2-1 TRBV6-1 few - CATYPRGTYNEQFF TGTGCCACCTACCCCCGGGGGACCTACAATGAGCAGTTCTTC
TRBJ1-1 TRBV7-8 few TRBD1 CASSLLGGTGSITEAFF TGTGCCAGCAGCTTACTCGGTGGGACAGGGTCTATTACTGAAGCTTTCTTT
TRBJ1-3 TRBV12-3/TRBV12-4 - - CARSYDPGPGLRGNTIYF TGTGCCCGCAGCTACGACCCGGGACCGGGCCTGAGGGGAAACACCATATATTTT
TRBJ2-4 TRBV5-1 many - CASSLETGTKKGNIQYF TGCGCCAGCAGCTTGGAGACGGGGACGAAAAAGGGGAACATTCAGTACTTC
TRBJ2-3 TRBV2 few TRBD1 CASSGDRVATDTQYF TGTGCCAGCAGTGGGGACAGAGTAGCCACAGATACGCAGTATTTT
TRBJ2-1 TRBV28 - - CASCVRGGDNEQFF TGTGCCAGCTGTGTCCGGGGCGGGGACAATGAGCAGTTCTTC
TRBJ2-2 TRBV5-4 - TRBD2 CASSSKTSGNTGELFF TGTGCCAGCAGCTCCAAGACTAGCGGAAACACCGGGGAGCTGTTTTTT
TRBJ1-5 TRBV15 - - CATSRRGYQPQHF TGTGCCACCAGTAGGAGAGGATATCAGCCCCAGCATTTT
TRBJ2-3 TRBV12-3/TRBV12-4 few - CASSLRNRGTDTQYF TGTGCCAGCAGTTTAAGGAACCGAGGCACAGATACGCAGTATTTT
TRBJ2-3 TRBV18 - TRBD2 CASLAGYTDTQYF TGTGCCAGCCTAGCGGGGTACACAGATACGCAGTATTTT
TRBJ2-7 TRBV18 - TRBD2 CASSPPSGSIEQYF TGTGCCAGCTCACCTCCTAGCGGGTCCATCGAGCAGTACTTC
TRBJ2-3 TRBV20-1 few - CSASYTNADTQYF TGCAGTGCTAGTTACACTAACGCAGATACGCAGTATTTT
TRBJ1-4 TRBV6-1 few - CASRTEDRNEKLFF TGTGCCAGCAGAACGGAAGACAGGAATGAAAAACTGTTTTTT
TRBJ1-5 TRBV3-1 few - CASSQGAQENQPQHF TGTGCCAGCAGCCAAGGGGCACAGGAAAATCAGCCCCAGCATTTT
TRBJ2-3 TRBV28 few - CASSKTNTDTQYF TGTGCCAGCAGTAAAACGAACACAGATACGCAGTATTTT
TRBJ2-3 TRBV20-1 - TRBD2 CSARPTSGGEATQYF TGCAGTGCTAGACCGACTAGCGGGGGGGAGGCTACGCAGTATTTT